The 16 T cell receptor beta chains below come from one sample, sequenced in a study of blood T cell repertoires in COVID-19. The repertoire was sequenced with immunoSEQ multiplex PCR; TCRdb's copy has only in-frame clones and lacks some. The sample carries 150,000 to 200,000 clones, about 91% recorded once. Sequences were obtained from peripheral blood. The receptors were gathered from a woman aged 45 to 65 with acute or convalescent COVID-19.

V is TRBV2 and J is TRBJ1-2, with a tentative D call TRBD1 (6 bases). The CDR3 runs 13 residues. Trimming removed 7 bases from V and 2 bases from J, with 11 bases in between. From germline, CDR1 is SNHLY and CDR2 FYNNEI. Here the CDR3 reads CASILTGNYGYTF. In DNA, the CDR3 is TGTGCCAGCATTCTAACAGGGAACTATGGCTACACCTTC. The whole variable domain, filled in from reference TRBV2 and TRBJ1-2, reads EPEVTQTPSHQVTQMGQEVILRCVPISNHLYFYWYRQILGQKVEFLVSFYNNEISEKSEIFDDQFSVERPDGSNFTLKIRSTKLEDSAMYFCASILTGNYGYTFGSGTRLTVV.

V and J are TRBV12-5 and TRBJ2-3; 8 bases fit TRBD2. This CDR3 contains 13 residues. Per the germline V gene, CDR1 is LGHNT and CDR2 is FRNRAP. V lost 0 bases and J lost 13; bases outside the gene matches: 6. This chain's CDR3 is CASGLVLGSGEYF. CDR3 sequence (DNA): TGTGCTAGTGGTTTGGTACTTGGTAGCGGGGAGTATTTT. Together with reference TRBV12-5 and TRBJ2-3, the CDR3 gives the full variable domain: DARVTQTPRHKVTEMGQEVTMRCQPILGHNTVFWYRQTMMQGLELLAYFRNRAPLDDSGMPKDRFSAEMPDATLATLKIQPSEPRDSAVYFCASGLVLGSGEYFGPGTRLTVL.

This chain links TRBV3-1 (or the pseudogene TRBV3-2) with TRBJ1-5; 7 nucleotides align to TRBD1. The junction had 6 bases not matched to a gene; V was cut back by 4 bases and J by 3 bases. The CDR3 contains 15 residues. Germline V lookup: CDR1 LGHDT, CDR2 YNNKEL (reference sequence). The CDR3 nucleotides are TGTGCCAGCAGCCCCTTGACAGGGCCCAATCAGCCCCAGCATTTT. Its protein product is CASSPLTGPNQPQHF.

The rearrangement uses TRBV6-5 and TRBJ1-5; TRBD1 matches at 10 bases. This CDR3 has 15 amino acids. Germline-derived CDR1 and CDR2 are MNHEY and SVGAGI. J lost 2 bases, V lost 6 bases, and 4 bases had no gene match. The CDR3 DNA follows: TGTGCCAGCAGCTACGGGACAGGGGGCAATCAGCCCCAGCATTTT. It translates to CASSYGTGGNQPQHF.

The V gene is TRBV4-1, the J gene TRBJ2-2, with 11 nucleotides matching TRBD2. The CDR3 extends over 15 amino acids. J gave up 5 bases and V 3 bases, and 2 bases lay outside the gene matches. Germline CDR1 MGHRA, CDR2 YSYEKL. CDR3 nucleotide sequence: TGCGCCAGCAGCCAGGGACTAGCGGAAACCGGGGAGCTGTTTTTT. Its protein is CASSQGLAETGELFF.

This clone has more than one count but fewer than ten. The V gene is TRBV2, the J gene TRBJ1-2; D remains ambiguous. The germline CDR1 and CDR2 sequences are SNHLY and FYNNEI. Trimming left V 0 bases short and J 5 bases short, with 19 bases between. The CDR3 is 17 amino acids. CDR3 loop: CASSEAPVVASGYGYTF. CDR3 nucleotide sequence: TGTGCCAGCAGTGAAGCCCCTGTTGTCGCGAGTGGTTATGGCTACACCTTC.

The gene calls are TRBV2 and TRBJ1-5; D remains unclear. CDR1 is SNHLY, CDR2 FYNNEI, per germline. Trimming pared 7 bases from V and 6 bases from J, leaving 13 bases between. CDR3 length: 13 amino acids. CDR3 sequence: CASTWAGGQPQHF. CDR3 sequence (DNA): TGTGCCAGCACTTGGGCAGGAGGTCAGCCCCAGCATTTT.

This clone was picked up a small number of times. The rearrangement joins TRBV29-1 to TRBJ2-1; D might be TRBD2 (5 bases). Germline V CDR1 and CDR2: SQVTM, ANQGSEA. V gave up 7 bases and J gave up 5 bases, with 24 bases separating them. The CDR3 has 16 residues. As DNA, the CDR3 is TGCAGCGCCGAGGTCGTGAGGGCCCGTTTTCACAATGAGCAGTTCTTC. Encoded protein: CSAEVVRARFHNEQFF.

CDR3 sequence (DNA): TGTGCCAGCAGCTTTTACAGGGGGCGACTGTTTTTT. Translating gives CASSFYRGRLFF. This chain connects TRBV5-4 to TRBJ1-4; TRBD1 matches 9 bases. J lost 13 bases, V lost 2 bases, and 3 bases had no gene match. The CDR3 contains 12 residues. Germline CDR1 reads SGHNT; CDR2 reads YYREEE (reference sequence).

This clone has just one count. In DNA, the CDR3 is TGCAGTGCTAAACTGAATGAAAAACTGTTTTTT. Translated, it gives CSAKLNEKLFF. This chain connects TRBV20-1 to TRBJ1-4, with D hard to call. Germline V gene data show CDR1 as DFQATT and CDR2 as SNEGSKA (reference sequence). V dropped 4 bases and J dropped 5 bases, with 5 bases sitting between them. The CDR3 runs to 11 residues.

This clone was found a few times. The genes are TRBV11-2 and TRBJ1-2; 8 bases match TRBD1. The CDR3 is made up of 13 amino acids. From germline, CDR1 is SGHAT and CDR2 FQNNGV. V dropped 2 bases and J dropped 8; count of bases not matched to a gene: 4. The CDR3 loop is CASSLSTGGGYTF. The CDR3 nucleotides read TGTGCCAGCAGCTTAAGCACAGGGGGAGGCTACACCTTC.

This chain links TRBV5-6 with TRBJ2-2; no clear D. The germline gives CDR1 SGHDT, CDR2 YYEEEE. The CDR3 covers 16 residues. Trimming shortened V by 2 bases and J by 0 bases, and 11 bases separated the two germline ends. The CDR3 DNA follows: TGTGCCAGCAGCTTCCCCGCAGATTCGAACACCGGGGAGCTGTTTTTT. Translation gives CASSFPADSNTGELFF.

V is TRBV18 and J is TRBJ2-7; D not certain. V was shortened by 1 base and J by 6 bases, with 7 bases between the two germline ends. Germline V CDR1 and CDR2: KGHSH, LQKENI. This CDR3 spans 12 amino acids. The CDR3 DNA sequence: TGTGCCAGCTCACCACGAGGTCCCGAGCAGTACTTC. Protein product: CASSPRGPEQYF. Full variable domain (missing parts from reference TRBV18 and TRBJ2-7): NAGVMQNPRHLVRRRGQEARLRCSPMKGHSHVYWYRQLPEEGLKFMVYLQKENIIDESGMPKERFSAEFPKEGPSILRIQQVVRGDSAAYFCASSPRGPEQYFGPGTRLTVT.

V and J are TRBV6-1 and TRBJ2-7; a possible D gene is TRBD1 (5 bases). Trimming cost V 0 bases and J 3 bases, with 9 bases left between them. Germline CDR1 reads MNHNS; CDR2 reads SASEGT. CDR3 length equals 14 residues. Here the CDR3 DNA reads TGTGCCAGCAGTGAAGCATGGACAAGCTACGAGCAGTACTTC. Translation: CASSEAWTSYEQYF.

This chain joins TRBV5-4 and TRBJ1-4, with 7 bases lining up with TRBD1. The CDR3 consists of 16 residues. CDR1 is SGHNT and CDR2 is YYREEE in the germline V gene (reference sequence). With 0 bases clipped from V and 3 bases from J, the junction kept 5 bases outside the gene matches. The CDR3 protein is CASSLGGTVANEKLFF. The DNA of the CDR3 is TGTGCCAGCAGCTTGGGTGGGACAGTAGCTAATGAAAAACTGTTTTTT.

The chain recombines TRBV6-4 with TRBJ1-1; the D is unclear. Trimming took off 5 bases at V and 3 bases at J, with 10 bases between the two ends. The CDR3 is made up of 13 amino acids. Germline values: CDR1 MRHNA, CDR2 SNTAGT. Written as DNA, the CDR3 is TGTGCCAGCAGTCTTAGCTGGGACACTGAAGCTTTCTTT. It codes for CASSLSWDTEAFF.